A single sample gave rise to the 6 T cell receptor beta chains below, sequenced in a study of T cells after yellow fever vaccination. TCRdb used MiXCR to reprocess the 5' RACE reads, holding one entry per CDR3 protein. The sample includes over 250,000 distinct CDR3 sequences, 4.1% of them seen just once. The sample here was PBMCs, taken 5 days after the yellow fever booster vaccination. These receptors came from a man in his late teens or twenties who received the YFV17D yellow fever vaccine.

Here the CDR3 DNA reads TGTGCCAGCAGTTTGAGGACACTACGTGGGGCCAACGTCCTGACTTTC. It yields the protein CASSLRTLRGANVLTF. The chain joins TRBV27 to TRBJ2-6; weak D call: TRBD1 (5 bases). The CDR3 totals 16 residues. Germline V gives CDR1 MNHEY, CDR2 SMNVEV (reference sequence). The V gene lost 3 bases and the J gene lost 3 bases, with 12 bases spanning the gap. Filled out from reference TRBV27 and TRBJ2-6, the complete variable domain reads EAQVTQNPRYLITVTGKKLTVTCSQNMNHEYMSWYRQDPGLGLRQIYYSMNVEVTDKGDVPEGYKVSRKEKRNFPLILESPSPNQTSLYFCASSLRTLRGANVLTFGAGSRLTVL.

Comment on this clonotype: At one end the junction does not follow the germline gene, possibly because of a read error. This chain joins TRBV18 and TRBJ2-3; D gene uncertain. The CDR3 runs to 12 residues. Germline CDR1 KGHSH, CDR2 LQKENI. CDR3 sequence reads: CAGSPASDTQYF. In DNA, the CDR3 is TGTGCCGGCTCACCAGCGTCAGATACGCAGTATTTT.

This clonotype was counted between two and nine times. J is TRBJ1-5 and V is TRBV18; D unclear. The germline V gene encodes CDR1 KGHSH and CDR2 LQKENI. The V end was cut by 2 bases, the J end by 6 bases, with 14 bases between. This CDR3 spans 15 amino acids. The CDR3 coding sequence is TGTGCCAGCTCACCAAAAAGGATACCGGGTCAGCCCCAGCATTTT. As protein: CASSPKRIPGQPQHF.

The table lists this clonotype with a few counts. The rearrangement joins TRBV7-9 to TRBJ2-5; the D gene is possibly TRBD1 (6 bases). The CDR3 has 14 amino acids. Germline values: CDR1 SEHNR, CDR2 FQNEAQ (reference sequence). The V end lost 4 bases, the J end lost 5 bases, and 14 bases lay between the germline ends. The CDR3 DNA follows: TGTGCCAGCAGCTGGTCCTCAGGGGCGGAGACCCAGTACTTC. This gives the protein CASSWSSGAETQYF.

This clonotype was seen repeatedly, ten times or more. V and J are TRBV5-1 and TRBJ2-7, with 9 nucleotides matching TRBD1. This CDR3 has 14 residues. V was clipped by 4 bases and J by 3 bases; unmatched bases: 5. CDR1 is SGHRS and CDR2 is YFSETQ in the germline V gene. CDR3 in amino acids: CASSGLTGGYEQYF. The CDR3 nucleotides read TGCGCCAGCAGCGGACTGACAGGGGGCTACGAGCAGTACTTC.

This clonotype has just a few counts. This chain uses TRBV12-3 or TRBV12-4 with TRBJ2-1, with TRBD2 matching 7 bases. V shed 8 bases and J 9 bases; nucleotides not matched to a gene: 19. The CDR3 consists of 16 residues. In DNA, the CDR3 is TGTGCCAGCCTCACTGGCCCGGGGCCGGGGGGTGGTGAGCAGTTCTTC. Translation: CASLTGPGPGGGEQFF.